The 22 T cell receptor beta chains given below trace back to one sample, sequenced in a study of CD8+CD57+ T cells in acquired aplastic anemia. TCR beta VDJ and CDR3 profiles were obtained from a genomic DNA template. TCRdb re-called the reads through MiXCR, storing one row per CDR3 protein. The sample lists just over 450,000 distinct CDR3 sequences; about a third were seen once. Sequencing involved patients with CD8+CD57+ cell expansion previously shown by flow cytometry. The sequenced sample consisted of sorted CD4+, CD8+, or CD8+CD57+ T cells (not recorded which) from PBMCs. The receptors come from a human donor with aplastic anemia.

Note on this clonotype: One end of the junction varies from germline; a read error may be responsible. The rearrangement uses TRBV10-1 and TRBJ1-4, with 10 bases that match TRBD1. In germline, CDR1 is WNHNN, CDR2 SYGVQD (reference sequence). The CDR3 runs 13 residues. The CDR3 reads CAISDRGPEKLFF. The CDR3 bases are TGTGCCATCAGTGACAGGGGGCCTGAAAAACTGTTTTTT.

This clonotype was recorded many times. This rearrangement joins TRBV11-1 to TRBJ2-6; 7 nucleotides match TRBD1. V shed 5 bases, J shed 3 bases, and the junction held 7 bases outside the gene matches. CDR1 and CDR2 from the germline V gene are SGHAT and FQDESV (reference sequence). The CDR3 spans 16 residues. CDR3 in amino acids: CASSHTGTVGANVLTF. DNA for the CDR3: TGTGCCAGCAGCCACACCGGGACAGTTGGGGCCAACGTCCTGACTTTC.

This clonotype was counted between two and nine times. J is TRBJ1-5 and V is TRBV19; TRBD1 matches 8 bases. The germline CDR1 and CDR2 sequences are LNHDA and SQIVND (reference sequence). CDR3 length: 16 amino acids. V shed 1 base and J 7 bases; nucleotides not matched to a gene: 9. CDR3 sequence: CASSIGETGGNQPQHF. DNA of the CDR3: TGTGCCAGTAGTATAGGCGAAACAGGGGGAAACCAGCCCCAGCATTTT.

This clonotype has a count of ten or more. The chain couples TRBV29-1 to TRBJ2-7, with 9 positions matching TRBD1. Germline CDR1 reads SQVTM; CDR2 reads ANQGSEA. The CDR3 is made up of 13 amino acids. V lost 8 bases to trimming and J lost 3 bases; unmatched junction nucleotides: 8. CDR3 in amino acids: CSPGRDRDYEQYF. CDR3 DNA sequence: TGCAGCCCTGGCAGGGACAGGGACTACGAGCAGTACTTC.

This chain's CDR3 is CASSIDRGGGTDTQYF. CDR3 nucleotides: TGTGCCAGTAGTATAGATCGGGGGGGTGGCACAGATACGCAGTATTTT. The V and J genes are TRBV19 and TRBJ2-3; 8 bases line up with TRBD2. The germline gives CDR1 LNHDA, CDR2 SQIVND (reference sequence). CDR3 length equals 16 residues. Unmatched junction bases numbered 3, after V lost 0 bases and J lost 1 base.

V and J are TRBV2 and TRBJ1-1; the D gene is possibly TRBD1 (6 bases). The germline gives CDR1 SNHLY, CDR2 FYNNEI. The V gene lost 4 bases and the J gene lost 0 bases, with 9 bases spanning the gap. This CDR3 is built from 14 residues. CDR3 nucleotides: TGTGCCAGCAGTGGACAGGCTATGAACACTGAAGCTTTCTTT. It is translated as CASSGQAMNTEAFF.

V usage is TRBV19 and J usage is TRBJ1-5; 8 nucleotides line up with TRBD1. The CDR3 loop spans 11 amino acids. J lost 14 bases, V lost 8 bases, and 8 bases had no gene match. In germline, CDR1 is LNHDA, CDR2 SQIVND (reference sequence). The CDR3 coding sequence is TGTGCCAGTGGGACAGGAACCCACGAGCATTTT. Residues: CASGTGTHEHF.

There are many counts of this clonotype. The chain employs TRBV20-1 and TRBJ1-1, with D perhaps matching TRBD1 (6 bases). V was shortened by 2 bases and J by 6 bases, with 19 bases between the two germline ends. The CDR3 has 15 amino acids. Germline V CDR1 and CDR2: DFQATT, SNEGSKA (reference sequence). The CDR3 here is CSARNIRGREPEAFF. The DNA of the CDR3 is TGCAGTGCTAGAAATATCAGGGGCCGTGAGCCTGAAGCTTTCTTT.

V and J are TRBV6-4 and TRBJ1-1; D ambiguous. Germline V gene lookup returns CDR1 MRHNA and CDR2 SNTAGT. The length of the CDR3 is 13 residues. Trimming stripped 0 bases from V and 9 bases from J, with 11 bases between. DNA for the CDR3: TGTGCCAGCAGTGACTCGGCAACAGATAAAGCTTTCTTT. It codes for CASSDSATDKAFF.

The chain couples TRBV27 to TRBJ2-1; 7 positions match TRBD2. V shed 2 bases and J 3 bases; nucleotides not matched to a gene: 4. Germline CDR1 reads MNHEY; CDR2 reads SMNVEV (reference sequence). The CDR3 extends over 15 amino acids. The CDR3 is CASSLGLVRYNEQFF. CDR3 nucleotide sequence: TGTGCCAGCAGTTTAGGACTAGTGCGCTACAATGAGCAGTTCTTC.

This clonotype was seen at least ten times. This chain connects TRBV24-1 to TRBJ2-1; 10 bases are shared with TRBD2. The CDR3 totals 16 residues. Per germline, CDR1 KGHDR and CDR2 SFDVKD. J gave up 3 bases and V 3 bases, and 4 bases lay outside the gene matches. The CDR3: CATSDPLAGVYNEQFF. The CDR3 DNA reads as TGTGCCACCAGTGATCCCCTAGCGGGAGTCTACAATGAGCAGTTCTTC.

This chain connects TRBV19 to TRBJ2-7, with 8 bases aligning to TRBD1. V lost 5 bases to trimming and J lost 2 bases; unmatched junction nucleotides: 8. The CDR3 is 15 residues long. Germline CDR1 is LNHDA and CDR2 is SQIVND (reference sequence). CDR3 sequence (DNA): TGTGCCAGTAGTCAGGGACAGGAGAACACCTACGAGCAGTACTTC. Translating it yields CASSQGQENTYEQYF.

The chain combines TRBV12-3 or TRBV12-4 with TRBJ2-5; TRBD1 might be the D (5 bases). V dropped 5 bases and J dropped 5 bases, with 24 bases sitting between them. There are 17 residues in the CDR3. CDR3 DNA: TGTGCCAGCAGTCATACGCCGCCAGGGATTCTCCCCGAGACCCAGTACTTC. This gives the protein CASSHTPPGILPETQYF.

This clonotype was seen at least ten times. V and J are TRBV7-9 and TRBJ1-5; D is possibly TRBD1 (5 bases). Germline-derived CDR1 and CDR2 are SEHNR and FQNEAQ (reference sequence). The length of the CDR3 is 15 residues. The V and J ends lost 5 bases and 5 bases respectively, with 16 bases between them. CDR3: CASSGDRAVDQPQHF. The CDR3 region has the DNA TGTGCCAGCAGCGGGGACCGAGCTGTGGATCAGCCCCAGCATTTT.

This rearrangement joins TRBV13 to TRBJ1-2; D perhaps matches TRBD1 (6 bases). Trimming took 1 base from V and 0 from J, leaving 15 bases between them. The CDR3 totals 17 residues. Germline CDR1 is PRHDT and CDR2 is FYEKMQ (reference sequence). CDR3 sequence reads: CASSLVAGGNANYGYTF. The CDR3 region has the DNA TGTGCCAGCAGCTTAGTGGCTGGGGGCAACGCTAACTATGGCTACACCTTC.

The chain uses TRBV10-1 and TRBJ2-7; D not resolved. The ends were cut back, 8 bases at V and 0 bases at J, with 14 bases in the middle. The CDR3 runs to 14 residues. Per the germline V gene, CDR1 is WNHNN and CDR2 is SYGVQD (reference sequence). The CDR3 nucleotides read TGCGCCAGCCCTCCGAACGATGTCTCCTACGAGCAGTACTTC. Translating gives CASPPNDVSYEQYF.

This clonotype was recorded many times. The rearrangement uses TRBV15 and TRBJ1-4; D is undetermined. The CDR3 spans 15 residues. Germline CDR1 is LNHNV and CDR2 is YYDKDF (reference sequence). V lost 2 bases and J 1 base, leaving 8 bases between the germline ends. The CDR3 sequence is CATSRRTVTNEKLFF. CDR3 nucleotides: TGTGCCACCAGCAGACGGACGGTAACTAATGAAAAACTGTTTTTT. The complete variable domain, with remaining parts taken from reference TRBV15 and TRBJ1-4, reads DAMVIQNPRYQVTQFGKPVTLSCSQTLNHNVMYWYQQKSSQAPKLLFHYYDKDFNNEADTPDNFQSRRPNTSFCFLDIRSPGLGDTAMYLCATSRRTVTNEKLFFGSGTQLSVL.

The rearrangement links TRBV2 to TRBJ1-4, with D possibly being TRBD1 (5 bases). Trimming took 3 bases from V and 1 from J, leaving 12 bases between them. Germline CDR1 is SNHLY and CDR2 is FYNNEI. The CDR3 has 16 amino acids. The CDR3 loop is CASSERGTGTNEKLFF. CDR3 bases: TGTGCCAGCAGTGAGAGGGGCACTGGAACTAATGAAAAACTGTTTTTT.

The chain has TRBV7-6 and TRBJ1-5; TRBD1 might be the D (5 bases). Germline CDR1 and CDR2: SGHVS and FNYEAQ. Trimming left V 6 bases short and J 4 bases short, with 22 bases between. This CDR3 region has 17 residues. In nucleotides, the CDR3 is TGTGCCAGCAGTTCCCTAATAGGGGAATTGGGGAATCAGCCCCAGCATTTT. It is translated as CASSSLIGELGNQPQHF.

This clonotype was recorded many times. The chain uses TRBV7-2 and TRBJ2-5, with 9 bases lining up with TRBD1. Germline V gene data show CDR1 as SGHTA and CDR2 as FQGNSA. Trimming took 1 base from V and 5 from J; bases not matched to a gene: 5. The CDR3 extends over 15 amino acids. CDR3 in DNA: TGTGCCAGCAGCTTAGAGGGACAGGGCTTTGAGACCCAGTACTTC. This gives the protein CASSLEGQGFETQYF.

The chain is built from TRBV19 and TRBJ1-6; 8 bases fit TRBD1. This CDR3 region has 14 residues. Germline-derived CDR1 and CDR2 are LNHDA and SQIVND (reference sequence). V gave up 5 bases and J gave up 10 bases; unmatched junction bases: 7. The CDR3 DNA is TGTGCCAGTAGTTCACGGACAGGGATGTCACCCCTCCACTTT. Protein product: CASSSRTGMSPLHF.

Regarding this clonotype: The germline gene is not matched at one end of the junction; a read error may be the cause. The CDR3 nucleotides read TGTGCCAGCAGTTTCAATTATGGGGCGTACCAAGAGACCCAGTGCTTC. Its protein is CASSFNYGAYQETQCF. V gene TRBV25-1 combines with J gene TRBJ2-5, with D perhaps matching TRBD1 (5 bases). The CDR3 length is 16 residues. The germline CDR1 and CDR2 sequences are MGHDK and SYGVNS.